This TCR beta chain was captured by sequencing in a study of blood T cell repertoires in COVID-19. Study-wide context: The samples span acute and convalescent COVID-19 from the United States, Italy and Spain. PBMCs, B-cell-depleted T cells, or T cells provided the cDNA or gDNA that made up the material.

Trimming pared 2 bases from V and 7 bases from J, leaving 6 bases between. CDR3 length: 13 amino acids. The germline CDR1 and CDR2 sequences are MNHNY and SVGAGI (reference sequence). In the original analysis: Amplifying reference gene primers gave estimates of nucleated cell counts. Data came from immunoSEQ multiplex PCR; TCRdb stores just in-frame clones and leaves some out. The V and J calls and clone size were taken over from that table, and D and trimming were inferred from the DNA. The sample carries some 220,000 clones, around 81% recorded once. The sample was peripheral blood. The TCR originated in a woman aged 70-85 years with acute or convalescent COVID-19. The chain employs TRBV6-6 and TRBJ1-6; D is unclear. CDR3 nucleotides: TGTGCCAGCAGTTACGGGGAGAATTCACCCCTCCACTTT. This translates into CASSYGENSPLHF.